This T cell receptor beta chain derives from a study of memory CD4+ T cells and cytomegalovirus serostatus. Whole-study context: Donors were healthy Belgian adults, 9 CMV seropositive and fewer than 30 seronegative. Study-level points and caveats: The CMV-associated TCR signature appears largely within the CD4+ memory repertoire. Repertoires predicted CMV serostatus with median bootstrapped AUC of roughly 0.95.

CDR1 is SGHRS, CDR2 YFSETQ, per germline. The CDR3 runs to 13 residues. The junction had 3 bases not matched to a gene; V was cut back by 5 bases and J by 2 bases. The sort gate was single viable CD3+CD4+CD8-CD45RO+ cells for memory CD4+ T cells. Total CD4+ T cells were enriched by CD4 positive selection. To note about this clone: As yet, its antigen is unknown.

Assay used: immunoSEQ multiplex PCR; TCRdb lists only in-frame clones, some missing. The sample has about 38,000 clones, 70% to 80% seen once. V is TRBV5-1 and J is TRBJ2-7; 8 bases map to TRBD1. Sequencing was carried out using memory CD4+ T cells from blood. The receptor's source is an adult in good health and CMV-seropositive. CDR3 in DNA: TGCGCCAGCAGGCCGGGACAGGCCTACGAGCAGTACTTC. This gives the protein CASRPGQAYEQYF.